This T cell receptor beta chain emerged from a study of PD-1 blockade in classical Hodgkin lymphoma. As for the study in general: Nivolumab 3 mg/kg was given intravenously every 2 weeks.

Time point denoted: cycle 4 day 1 (C4D1), after less than 7 weeks of nivolumab. All patients experienced relapse after autologous stem cell transplantation, and brentuximab vedotin exposure was variable. Regarding this clone: Its antigen is as yet unknown.

CDR1 is MNHEY, CDR2 SVGAGI, per germline. The V and J ends lost 1 base and 6 bases respectively, with 15 bases between them. CDR3 length equals 16 residues. Findings and caveats of the study: Repertoires differed for reasons still undefined, possibly disease activity or prior therapy.

Using immunoSEQ multiplex PCR, the repertoire was profiled, and TCRdb retains in-frame clones only, with some absent. The repertoire holds around 45,000 clones, with approximately 78% as singletons. Source: peripheral blood mononuclear cells (PBMCs), taken before the fourth cycle of nivolumab. V and J are TRBV6-5 and TRBJ1-4; unclear D gene. This sequence was found in a human donor with classical Hodgkin lymphoma. The CDR3, as DNA: TGTGCCAGCAGTTACTTTGGTCCAGGAGGGTATGAAAAACTGTTTTTT. Amino acids: CASSYFGPGGYEKLFF.